A single T cell receptor (beta chain) is shown here with its context. Its antigen remains unidentified. Germline CDR1 is SGHTA and CDR2 is FQGNSA. The CDR3 has 15 amino acids. TCRdb re-called the 5' RACE reads; every CDR3 protein appears as one record, without DNA. This repertoire includes roughly 300,000 distinct CDR3 sequences. This sample is drawn from a study of T cells expressing NK-cell markers. Whole-study context: Sorted CD3+CD56-NKG2C+, CD3+CD56+NKG2C- and CD3+CD56+NKG2C+ T cells were the source of the TCR beta repertoires. One of the eight sequenced donors was seronegative, whereas the other seven were HCMV-seropositive. Points from the study as a whole: The CD3+CD56-NKG2C+ fraction was also led by these clonotypes in a few donors. Expanded clones of NKG2C+ T cells had an unclear HCMV specificity.

The rearrangement links TRBV7-2 to TRBJ1-3; TCRdb selects TRBD1, and the lack of DNA leaves this call unchecked. This clonotype was obtained from a woman aged 18 to 69 in good health. Sequencing was performed on blood T cells: a sorted CD56 or NKG2C T cell subset, CD4+ or CD8+ T cells, or bulk PBMC T cells (not recorded which). CDR3 loop: CASSQGRTGGNTIYF.